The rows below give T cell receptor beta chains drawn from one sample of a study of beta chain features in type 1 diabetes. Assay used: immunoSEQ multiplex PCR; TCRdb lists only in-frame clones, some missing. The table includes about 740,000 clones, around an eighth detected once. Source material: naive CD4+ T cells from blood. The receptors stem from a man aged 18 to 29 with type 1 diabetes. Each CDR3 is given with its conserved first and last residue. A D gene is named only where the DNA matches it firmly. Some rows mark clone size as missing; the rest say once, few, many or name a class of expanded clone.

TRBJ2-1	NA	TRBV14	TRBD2	TGTGCCAGCAGCCAAGAAAGGCAAGCGGGGGGAAGTGAGCAGTTCTTC	CASSQERQAGGSEQFF
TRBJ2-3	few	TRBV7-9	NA	TGTGCCAGCAGCTTTACCTCACAGGGAGGCACAGATACGCAGTATTTT	CASSFTSQGGTDTQYF
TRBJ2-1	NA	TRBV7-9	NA	TGTGCCAGCAGCTTATCCCAGGGGAAGGGACTATACAATGAGCAGTTCTTC	CASSLSQGKGLYNEQFF
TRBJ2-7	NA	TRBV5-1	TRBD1	TGCGCCAGCAGGGATTCGACAGGGACCTACGAGCAGTACTTC	CASRDSTGTYEQYF
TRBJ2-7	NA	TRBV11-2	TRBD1	TGTGCCAGCAGCGTAGACAGGGGGAGCTCCTACGAGCAGTACTTC	CASSVDRGSSYEQYF
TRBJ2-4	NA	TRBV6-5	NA	TGTGCCAGCAACAAGGGTTATGACAAAAACATTCAGTACTTC	CASNKGYDKNIQYF
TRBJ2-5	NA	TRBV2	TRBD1	TGTGCCAGCAGGGACACAGGGGGAGAGACCCAGTACTTC	CASRDTGGETQYF
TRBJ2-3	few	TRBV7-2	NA	TGTGCCAGCAGCTTCGTCCCTACTTCGGGCACAGATACGCAGTATTTT	CASSFVPTSGTDTQYF
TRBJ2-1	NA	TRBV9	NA	TGTGCCAGCAGCGTAGCTTCGTGGCAGGGCAATGAGCAGTTCTTC	CASSVASWQGNEQFF
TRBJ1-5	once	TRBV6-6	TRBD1	TGTGCCAGCAGCACACCGGACAGGGGCTTGCAGCCCCAGCATTTT	CASSTPDRGLQPQHF
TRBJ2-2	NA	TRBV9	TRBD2	TGTGCCAGCAGCGTAGGACCTGGAGGAGCGGGGGAAACGAACACCGGGGAGCTGTTTTTT	CASSVGPGGAGETNTGELFF
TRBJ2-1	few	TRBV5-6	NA	TGTGCCAGCAGTCTCTACAGTGAGCAGTTCTTC	CASSLYSEQFF
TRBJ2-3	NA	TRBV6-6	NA	TGTGCCAGCAGTGGTCGGAAGCCGGGGAGCACAGATACGCAGTATTTT	CASSGRKPGSTDTQYF
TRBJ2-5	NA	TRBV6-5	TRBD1	TGTGCCAGCAGTTTTTCCGGGACAGGGCACCAAGAGACCCAGTACTTC	CASSFSGTGHQETQYF
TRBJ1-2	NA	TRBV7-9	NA	TGTGCCAGCAGCTTAGGATCCACATTCCCTAACTATGGCTACACCTTC	CASSLGSTFPNYGYTF
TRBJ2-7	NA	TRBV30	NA	TGTGCCTGGAGTGTAACTGCCTACGAGCAGTACTTC	CAWSVTAYEQYF
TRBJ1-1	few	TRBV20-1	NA	TGCAGTGCTATTTTGACAGTAGCTTTCTTT	CSAILTVAFF
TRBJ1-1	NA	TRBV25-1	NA	TGTGCCAGCAGCTCTGGACAGCTAGAAGCTTTCTTT	CASSSGQLEAFF
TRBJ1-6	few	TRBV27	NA	TGTGCCAGCAGTTTAATAGTCCGGGGCGGATCACCCCTCCACTTT	CASSLIVRGGSPLHF
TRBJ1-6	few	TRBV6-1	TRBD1	TGTGCCAGCAGTGAATTGGACAGGAGGAATTCACCCCTCCACTTT	CASSELDRRNSPLHF
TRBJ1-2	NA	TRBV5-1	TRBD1	TGCGCCAGCAGCTTGACAGGGGACGGCTATGGCTACACCTTC	CASSLTGDGYGYTF
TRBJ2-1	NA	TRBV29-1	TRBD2	TGCAGCGTTGAAGGTAGCGGGGGGGCGTACAATGAGCAGTTCTTC	CSVEGSGGAYNEQFF